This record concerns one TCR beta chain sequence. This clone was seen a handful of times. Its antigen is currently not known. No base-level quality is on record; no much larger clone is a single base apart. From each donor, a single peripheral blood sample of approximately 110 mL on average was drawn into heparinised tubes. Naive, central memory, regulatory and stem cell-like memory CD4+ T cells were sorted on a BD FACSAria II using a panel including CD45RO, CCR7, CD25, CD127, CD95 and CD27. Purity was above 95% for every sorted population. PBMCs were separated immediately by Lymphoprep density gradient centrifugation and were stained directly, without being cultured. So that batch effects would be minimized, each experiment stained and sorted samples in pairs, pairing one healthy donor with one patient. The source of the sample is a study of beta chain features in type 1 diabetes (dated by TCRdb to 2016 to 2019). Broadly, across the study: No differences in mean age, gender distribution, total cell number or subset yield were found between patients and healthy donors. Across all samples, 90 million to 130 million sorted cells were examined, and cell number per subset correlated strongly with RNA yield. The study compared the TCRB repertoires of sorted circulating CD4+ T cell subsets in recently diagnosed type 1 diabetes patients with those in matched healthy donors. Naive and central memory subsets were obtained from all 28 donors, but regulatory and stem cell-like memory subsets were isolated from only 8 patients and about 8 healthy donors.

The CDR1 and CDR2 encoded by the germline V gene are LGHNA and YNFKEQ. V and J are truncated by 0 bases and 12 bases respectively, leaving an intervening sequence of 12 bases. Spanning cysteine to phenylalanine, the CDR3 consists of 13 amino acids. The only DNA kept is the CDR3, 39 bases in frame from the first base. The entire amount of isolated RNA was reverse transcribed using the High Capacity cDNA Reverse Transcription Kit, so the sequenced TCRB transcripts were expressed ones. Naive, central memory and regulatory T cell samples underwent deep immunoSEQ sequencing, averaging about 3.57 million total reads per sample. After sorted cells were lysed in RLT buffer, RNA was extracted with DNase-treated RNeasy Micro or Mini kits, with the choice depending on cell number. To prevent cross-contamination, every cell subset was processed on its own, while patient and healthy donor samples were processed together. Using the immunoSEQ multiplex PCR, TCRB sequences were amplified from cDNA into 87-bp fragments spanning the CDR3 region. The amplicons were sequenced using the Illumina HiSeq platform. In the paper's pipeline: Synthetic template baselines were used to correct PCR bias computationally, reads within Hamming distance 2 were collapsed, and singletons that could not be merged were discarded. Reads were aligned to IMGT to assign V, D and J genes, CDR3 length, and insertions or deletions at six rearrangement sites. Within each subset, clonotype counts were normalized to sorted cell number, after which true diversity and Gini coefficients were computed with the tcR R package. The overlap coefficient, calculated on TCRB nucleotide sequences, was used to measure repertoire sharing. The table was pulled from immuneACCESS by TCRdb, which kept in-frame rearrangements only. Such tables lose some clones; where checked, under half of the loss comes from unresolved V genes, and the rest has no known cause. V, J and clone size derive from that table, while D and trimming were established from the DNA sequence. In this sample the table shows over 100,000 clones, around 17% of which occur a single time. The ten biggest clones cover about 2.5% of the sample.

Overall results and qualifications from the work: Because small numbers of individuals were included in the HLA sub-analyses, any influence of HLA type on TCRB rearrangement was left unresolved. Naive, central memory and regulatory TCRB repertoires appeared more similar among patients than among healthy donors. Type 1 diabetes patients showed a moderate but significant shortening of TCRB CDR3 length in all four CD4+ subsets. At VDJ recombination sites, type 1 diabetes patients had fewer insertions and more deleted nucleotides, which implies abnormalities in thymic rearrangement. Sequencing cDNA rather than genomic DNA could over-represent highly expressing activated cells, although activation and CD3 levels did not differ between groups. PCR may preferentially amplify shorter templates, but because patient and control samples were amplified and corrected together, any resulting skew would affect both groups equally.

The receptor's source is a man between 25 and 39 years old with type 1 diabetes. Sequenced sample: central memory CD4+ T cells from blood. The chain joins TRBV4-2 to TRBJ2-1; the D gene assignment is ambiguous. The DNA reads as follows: TGTGCCAGCAGCCAAGATCGAAGGACCCCGCAGTTCTTC. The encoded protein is CASSQDRRTPQFF.